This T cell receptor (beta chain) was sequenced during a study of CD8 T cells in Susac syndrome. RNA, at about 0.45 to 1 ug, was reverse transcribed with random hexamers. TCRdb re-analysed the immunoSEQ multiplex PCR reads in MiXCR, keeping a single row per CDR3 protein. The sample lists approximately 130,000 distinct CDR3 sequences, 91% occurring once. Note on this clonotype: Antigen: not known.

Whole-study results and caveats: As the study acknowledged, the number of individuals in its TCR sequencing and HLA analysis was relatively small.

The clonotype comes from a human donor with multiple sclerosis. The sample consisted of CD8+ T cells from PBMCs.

CDR3 in amino acids: CASSQGPSYEQYF. The CDR3 bases are TGTGCCAGCAGCCAAGGACCCTCCTACGAGCAGTACTTC. The J gene is TRBJ2-7, the V gene TRBV3-1; D call uncertain. The CDR3 is made up of 13 amino acids. V shed 1 base and J shed 0 bases, with 4 bases lying between them. Germline-derived CDR1 and CDR2 are LGHDT and YNNKEL (reference sequence).